The TCR beta chain under discussion was sequenced for a study of control samples from healthy donors and cancer patients. Germline V gives CDR1 SEHNR, CDR2 FQNEAQ (reference sequence). Trimming took 2 bases from V and 6 from J, leaving 11 bases between them. This CDR3 has 14 residues. Only in-frame clones appear in the TCRdb table, and some are missing; sequencing was by immunoSEQ multiplex PCR. The sample lists 170,000 or so clones, around 94% seen once, with approximately 1.4% in the top ten. The TCR comes from a woman aged 18-29 years in good health. V usage is TRBV7-9 and J usage is TRBJ2-1; D not certain. The material sequenced was blood. The CDR3 nucleotides read TGTGCCAGCAGCTTAACCCTATCGGGCAATGAGCAGTTCTTC. Protein product: CASSLTLSGNEQFF. The full variable domain, rest sourced from reference TRBV7-9 and TRBJ2-1, is DTGVSQNPRHKITKRGQNVTFRCDPISEHNRLYWYRQTLGQGPEFLTYFQNEAQLEKSRLLSDRFSAERPKGSFSTLEIQRTEQGDSAMYLCASSLTLSGNEQFFGPGTRLTVL.